This T cell receptor beta chain stems from a study of blood T cell repertoires in COVID-19. Turning to the study itself: In each case, the material was cDNA or gDNA derived from T cells, B-cell-depleted T cells, or PBMCs.

Here immunoSEQ multiplex PCR was the method, and the copy in TCRdb shows in-frame clones only, minus some. Counted here are 60,000 to 70,000 clones, roughly four fifths occurring once; the ten biggest clones make up 25% to 30%. Trimming stripped 0 bases from V and 4 bases from J, with 15 bases between. CDR1 and CDR2 (germline): LNHNV, YYDKDF (reference sequence). CDR3 length equals 16 residues. Input material: peripheral blood. The TCR was taken from a woman older than 75 with acute or convalescent COVID-19. The chain links TRBV15 to TRBJ2-5; weak D call: TRBD2 (6 bases). The CDR3 loop reads CATSRDRSRGRETQYF. The CDR3 DNA reads as TGTGCCACCAGCAGAGATCGAAGTCGGGGGAGAGAGACCCAGTACTTC. Looking up the rest from reference TRBV15 and TRBJ2-5 gives the full variable domain: DAMVIQNPRYQVTQFGKPVTLSCSQTLNHNVMYWYQQKSSQAPKLLFHYYDKDFNNEADTPDNFQSRRPNTSFCFLDIRSPGLGDTAMYLCATSRDRSRGRETQYFGPGTRLLVL.